Each of the 3 T cell receptor beta chains below was sequenced from the same sample in a study of T cell changes during pregnancy in multiple sclerosis. The method was immunoSEQ multiplex PCR; TCRdb's version includes in-frame clones alone and lacks a portion of them. The table records tens of thousands of clones, about nine tenths of them present only once. The specimen was CD4+ T cells from peripheral blood mononuclear cells, collected in the first trimester of pregnancy. These receptors originate from a female donor with multiple sclerosis, enrolled in a pregnancy study.

The chain carries TRBV19 and TRBJ2-1, with TRBD1 matching over 7 bases. CDR3 length: 15 amino acids. Unmatched junction bases numbered 6, after V lost 5 bases and J lost 2 bases. Germline-derived CDR1 and CDR2 are LNHDA and SQIVND (reference sequence). The chain's CDR3 is CASSLGQTTYNEQFF. In DNA, the CDR3 is TGTGCCAGTAGTCTGGGACAGACCACCTACAATGAGCAGTTCTTC.

The chain links TRBV7-2 to TRBJ1-2; 10 nucleotides align to TRBD1. The CDR3 runs to 15 residues. Germline assignment: CDR1 SGHTA and CDR2 FQGNSA. V lost 5 bases to trimming and J lost 8 bases; unmatched junction nucleotides: 11. DNA of the CDR3: TGTGCCAGCAGCCCCAAGACAGGGGGCCTAGAGGGCTACACCTTC. It codes for CASSPKTGGLEGYTF.

The sample holds one count of this clone. The genes are TRBV2 and TRBJ1-4; possibly TRBD1 for D (6 bases). Trimming cost V 5 bases and J 4 bases, with 11 bases left between them. This CDR3 has 14 amino acids. Germline CDR1 and CDR2: SNHLY and FYNNEI. Written as DNA, the CDR3 is TGTGCCAGCAGTCTCAGGGGTTATAATGAAAAACTGTTTTTT. Translated: CASSLRGYNEKLFF.